Included here is one TCR beta chain sequence, with context. Its antigen is currently unknown. How the authors handled the data: Junction-only sequences without quality scores were provided by ImmunoSEQ, so filtering was different. The assay was immunoSEQ multiplex PCR, and TCRdb's table has in-frame clones only and misses some. The V and J calls and the clone size are those of that table, but D and trimming were determined from the DNA. Among about 2,200,000 clones listed, under 95% were seen once. The CDR3 sequence is 15 residues long. Losses at the gene ends were 3 bases for V and 2 bases for J; bases not matched to a gene: 6. The germline V gene has CDR1 KGHSH and CDR2 LQKENI. This sample is drawn from a study of shared clonotypes between healthy human individuals. Across the whole study: In total, the donors were a couple of women and three men aged 18 to 49. Study-wide results and caveats: Blood alone was sampled, and tissue repertoires likely differ.

Positively selected for CCR7, the CD45RO-negative cells used as naive CD8 cells excluded terminally differentiated effector memory CD45RA+ cells. The TCR originated in a man between 18 and 29 years old in good health. Some clones in this sample may be carry-over from other donors' samples. Sequencing was performed on naive CD8+ T cells from PBMCs. The V and J genes are TRBV18 and TRBJ2-7, with 8 bases matching TRBD2. CDR3 amino acids: CASSPEVSGTYEQYF. DNA for the CDR3: TGTGCCAGCTCACCCGAGGTTAGCGGGACCTACGAGCAGTACTTC.